This is a list of T cell receptor beta chains from one sample in a study of shared clonotypes between healthy human individuals. Some clones are missing from TCRdb's copy, which holds only in-frame ones; the method was immunoSEQ multiplex PCR. The sample includes around 2,000,000 clones, 85% to 95% of them seen just once. The sequenced material came from naive CD8+ T cells sorted from blood. The receptors were sampled from a man aged 18-30 years in good health. CDR3s include the opening cysteine and the closing phenylalanine or tryptophan. D genes are given only for firm matches.

d_call j_call v_call cdr3_aa cdr3_nt
NA TRBJ2-5 TRBV4-3 CASSHITDGLGETQYF TGCGCCAGCAGCCATATCACTGATGGGCTGGGGGAGACCCAGTACTTC
NA TRBJ1-5 TRBV11-3 CASSLVGRSLSNQPQHF TGTGCCAGCAGCTTAGTGGGTAGGTCCCTGAGCAATCAGCCCCAGCATTTT
TRBD1 TRBJ2-2 TRBV5-5 CASSLWTGDTGELFF TGTGCCAGCAGCTTATGGACAGGAGACACCGGGGAGCTGTTTTTT
NA TRBJ2-7 TRBV30 CAWSLGATYEQYF TGTGCCTGGAGTCTGGGAGCCACCTACGAGCAGTACTTC
NA TRBJ1-1 TRBV27 CASRVGRTTEAFF TGTGCCAGCAGAGTAGGTCGAACCACTGAAGCTTTCTTT
NA TRBJ2-7 TRBV11-2 CATGISTYEQYF TGTGCCACCGGTATCAGCACCTACGAGCAGTACTTC
TRBD1 TRBJ1-1 TRBV27 CASSRVARQGAGEAFF TGTGCCAGCAGTCGGGTGGCTAGACAGGGGGCCGGTGAAGCTTTCTTT
NA TRBJ2-7 TRBV6-5 CASSYSVGQQTYEQYF TGTGCCAGCAGTTACTCAGTAGGACAGCAGACCTACGAGCAGTACTTC
NA TRBJ2-1 TRBV9 CASSPDAGVSYNEQFF TGTGCCAGCAGCCCAGATGCAGGGGTCTCCTACAATGAGCAGTTCTTC
NA TRBJ1-1 TRBV13 CASTMSPYTEAFF TGTGCCAGCACCATGAGTCCCTACACTGAAGCTTTCTTT
NA TRBJ1-3 TRBV5-6 CASGLGNSGNTIYF TGTGCCAGCGGCCTGGGGAACTCTGGAAACACCATATATTTT